One sample yielded the 26 T cell receptor beta chains listed below, sequenced in a study of blood T cell repertoires in COVID-19. Clones were sequenced by immunoSEQ multiplex PCR, and TCRdb holds only the in-frame ones, with some missing. The sample lists around 92,000 clones, just over 85% occurring once. The source material was peripheral blood. Receptor source: a woman aged 55-75 years in a cohort sampled during active or convalescent COVID-19.

The count of this clone is one. The rearrangement links TRBV5-4 to TRBJ2-5; TRBD2 aligns across 11 bases. The V segment lost 3 bases and the J segment 2 bases; nucleotides outside the gene matches: 3. The CDR3 extends over 15 amino acids. Germline CDR1 and CDR2: SGHNT and YYREEE (reference sequence). CDR3 coding DNA: TGTGCCAGCAGCTCGACTAGCGGGAAACAAGAGACCCAGTACTTC. It is translated as CASSSTSGKQETQYF.

The chain carries TRBV3-1 (or the pseudogene TRBV3-2) and TRBJ2-7; D is unresolved. V dropped 1 base and J dropped 5 bases, with 12 bases sitting between them. Germline CDR1 and CDR2: LGHDT and YNNKEL (reference sequence). This CDR3 spans 14 amino acids. The chain's CDR3 is CASSQAFRVHEQYF. The DNA for the CDR3 is TGTGCCAGCAGCCAAGCTTTTCGGGTTCACGAGCAGTACTTC.

The genes are TRBV2 and TRBJ1-2, with TRBD1 identical over 9 bases. The germline V gene has CDR1 SNHLY and CDR2 FYNNEI. This CDR3 contains 14 residues. V lost 5 bases and J lost 6; bases outside the gene matches: 7. The CDR3 DNA is TGTGCCAGCAGTTTTACACAGGGGGCGGATGGCTACACCTTC. Translated: CASSFTQGADGYTF.

This chain connects TRBV28 to TRBJ2-1, with 8 bases fitting TRBD2. The germline CDR1 and CDR2 sequences are MDHEN and SYDVKM. The CDR3 runs to 15 residues. V trimming: 6 bases; J trimming: 2 bases; junction bases outside the gene matches: 6. This CDR3 reads CASSPSGRTYNEQFF. The CDR3 nucleotides read TGTGCCAGCAGCCCGAGCGGGAGAACCTACAATGAGCAGTTCTTC.

V is TRBV19 and J is TRBJ2-1, with 8 bases identical to TRBD2. CDR1 is LNHDA, CDR2 SQIVND, per germline (reference sequence). Trimming at V came to 7 bases and at J to 8 bases, leaving 10 bases not matched to a gene. The CDR3 has 14 amino acids. CDR3: CASNGQRGRYEQFF. As DNA, the CDR3 is TGTGCCAGTAACGGGCAGCGGGGGAGGTATGAGCAGTTCTTC.

The J gene is TRBJ1-1, the V gene TRBV19; 8 bases line up with TRBD1. Trimming at V came to 4 bases and at J to 1 base, leaving 11 bases not matched to a gene. Germline V CDR1 and CDR2: LNHDA, SQIVND (reference sequence). This CDR3 is built from 17 residues. The CDR3 here is CASSTTTGEVENTEAFF. CDR3 nucleotide sequence: TGTGCCAGTAGTACTACGACAGGGGAAGTTGAGAACACTGAAGCTTTCTTT. The full variable domain, rest sourced from reference TRBV19 and TRBJ1-1, is DGGITQSPKYLFRKEGQNVTLSCEQNLNHDAMYWYRQDPGQGLRLIYYSQIVNDFQKGDIAEGYSVSREKKESFPLTVTSAQKNPTAFYLCASSTTTGEVENTEAFFGQGTRLTVV.

The chain links TRBV11-2 to TRBJ2-7; D gene ambiguous. This CDR3 region has 13 residues. Germline V lookup: CDR1 SGHAT, CDR2 FQNNGV. V lost 3 bases and J lost 2, with 8 bases in between. This CDR3 reads CASSFPATYEQYF. CDR3 nucleotide sequence: TGTGCCAGCAGCTTTCCTGCTACCTACGAGCAGTACTTC. Drawing the rest from reference TRBV11-2 and TRBJ2-7, the complete variable domain is EAGVAQSPRYKIIEKRQSVAFWCNPISGHATLYWYQQILGQGPKLLIQFQNNGVVDDSQLPKDRFSAERLKGVDSTLKIQPAKLEDSAVYLCASSFPATYEQYFGPGTRLTVT.

This clone was observed once. V gene TRBV9 combines with J gene TRBJ2-2; D might be TRBD2 (5 bases). Germline CDR1 reads SGDLS; CDR2 reads YYNGEE. V gave up 0 bases and J gave up 5 bases, with 11 bases separating them. This CDR3 spans 15 amino acids. The CDR3 nucleotides read TGTGCCAGCAGCGTAGCGGGAAAGGCTACCGGGGAGCTGTTTTTT. This sequence encodes CASSVAGKATGELFF. The full variable domain, rest sourced from reference TRBV9 and TRBJ2-2, is DSGVTQTPKHLITATGQRVTLRCSPRSGDLSVYWYQQSLDQGLQFLIQYYNGEERAKGNILERFSAQQFPDLHSELNLSSLELGDSALYFCASSVAGKATGELFFGEGSRLTVL.

This clone has just a few counts. V and J are TRBV5-6 and TRBJ2-1; 9 positions match TRBD1. This CDR3 is 14 amino acids long. V lost 4 bases, J lost 4 bases, and 3 bases stayed unmatched. Germline loops: CDR1 SGHDT, CDR2 YYEEEE. CDR3 loop: CASSPGTGYNEQFF. The CDR3 region has the DNA TGTGCCAGCAGCCCCGGGACAGGGTACAATGAGCAGTTCTTC.

V and J are TRBV19 and TRBJ1-5, with 7 nucleotides matching TRBD1. V gave up 5 bases and J gave up 2 bases; unmatched junction bases: 9. Germline V CDR1 and CDR2: LNHDA, SQIVND (reference sequence). CDR3 length: 16 residues. The CDR3 loop is CASSRQGTGGNQPQHF. The CDR3 region has the DNA TGTGCCAGTAGTCGACAGGGCACGGGGGGCAATCAGCCCCAGCATTTT.

V gene TRBV6-4 combines with J gene TRBJ1-2, with D possibly being TRBD1 (5 bases). The CDR3 has 13 amino acids. V lost 5 bases, J lost 4 bases, and 11 bases lay in between. In germline, CDR1 is MRHNA, CDR2 SNTAGT. The CDR3: CASSKGTAYGYTF. CDR3 sequence (DNA): TGTGCCAGCAGTAAGGGGACTGCCTATGGCTACACCTTC.

The rearrangement uses TRBV5-1 and TRBJ2-3, with unresolved D. CDR1 SGHRS and CDR2 YFSETQ come from the germline V gene. Trimming removed 2 bases from V and 4 bases from J, with 11 bases in between. The CDR3 runs 14 residues. CDR3 loop: CASSLESRADTQYF. CDR3 nucleotides: TGCGCCAGCAGCTTAGAGTCACGGGCAGATACGCAGTATTTT. Filled out from reference TRBV5-1 and TRBJ2-3, the complete variable domain reads KAGVTQTPRYLIKTRGQQVTLSCSPISGHRSVSWYQQTPGQGLQFLFEYFSETQRNKGNFPGRFSGRQFSNSRSEMNVSTLELGDSALYLCASSLESRADTQYFGPGTRLTVL.

This clone was counted a few times. The V and J genes are TRBV3-1 (or the pseudogene TRBV3-2) and TRBJ1-3; 7 bases fit TRBD1. Germline V CDR1 and CDR2: LGHDT, YNNKEL (reference sequence). The CDR3 sequence is 16 residues long. V gave up 4 bases and J gave up 1 base; unmatched junction bases: 7. In DNA, the CDR3 is TGTGCCAGCAGCCTAACCCACAGGGGATCTGGAAACACCATATATTTT. This translates into CASSLTHRGSGNTIYF.

This sequence joins TRBV5-4 and TRBJ2-7; D is perhaps TRBD2 (7 bases). The CDR3 is 12 amino acids. Per germline, CDR1 SGHNT and CDR2 YYREEE (reference sequence). Trimming removed 10 bases at V and 3 bases at J, with 14 bases between. The CDR3 reads CAEGGIGYEQYF. As DNA, the CDR3 is TGTGCCGAGGGGGGGATTGGCTACGAGCAGTACTTC.

This chain uses TRBV28 with TRBJ1-5; D remains unclear. Germline V gene data show CDR1 as MDHEN and CDR2 as SYDVKM. This CDR3 is built from 12 residues. Trimming shortened V by 6 bases and J by 9 bases, and 12 bases separated the two germline ends. The CDR3 spells CASRLGGGPQHF. DNA for the CDR3: TGTGCCAGCAGGTTGGGCGGAGGGCCCCAGCATTTT.

The V and J genes are TRBV30 and TRBJ2-2; perhaps TRBD2 as D (7 bases). V lost 3 bases to trimming and J lost 2 bases, with 13 bases between them. Germline lookup yields CDR1 GTSNPN and CDR2 SVGIG (reference sequence). This CDR3 has 15 amino acids. CDR3 DNA sequence: TGTGCCTGGAGGAGGGGGGGCCTAAACACCGGGGAGCTGTTTTTT. Amino acid sequence: CAWRRGGLNTGELFF.

V is TRBV27 and J is TRBJ1-1; the match to TRBD1 covers 7 bases. The CDR3 runs to 14 residues. With V trimmed by 6 bases and J by 6 bases, 10 bases remained unmatched. Germline assignment: CDR1 MNHEY and CDR2 SMNVEV (reference sequence). This CDR3 is CASSRDRVTAEAFF. CDR3 nucleotide sequence: TGTGCCAGCAGCCGAGACAGGGTGACCGCTGAAGCTTTCTTT.

The V and J genes are TRBV18 and TRBJ1-2; D is unresolved. V was shortened by 2 bases and J by 7 bases, with 11 bases between the two germline ends. CDR1 is KGHSH and CDR2 is LQKENI in the germline V gene. The CDR3 length is 13 residues. The CDR3 here is CASSPERARGYTF. CDR3 DNA: TGTGCCAGCTCACCAGAGCGGGCGCGTGGCTACACCTTC.

The V call is TRBV6-1, the J call TRBJ2-1; 8 bases map to TRBD2. Germline loops: CDR1 MNHNS, CDR2 SASEGT. Trimming took 3 bases from V and 6 from J; bases not matched to a gene: 10. This CDR3 spans 16 amino acids. In DNA, the CDR3 is TGTGCCAGCAGTGAGGTTAGGGGACTAGGCGGCAATGAGCAGTTCTTC. This translates into CASSEVRGLGGNEQFF.

V and J are TRBV30 and TRBJ1-4, with D perhaps TRBD1 (5 bases). The CDR3 has 11 amino acids. CDR1 is GTSNPN and CDR2 is SVGIG in the germline V gene (reference sequence). Here the CDR3 reads CARDGGKKLFF. For the CDR3, the DNA is TGTGCTAGGGACGGGGGGAAAAAACTGTTTTTT.

This clone was seen just once. This chain links TRBV9 with TRBJ1-1; D gene unclear. The CDR3 runs 14 residues. Germline V gene sequence: CDR1 SGDLS, CDR2 YYNGEE. V gave up 4 bases and J gave up 1 base, with 11 bases separating them. The CDR3 region is CASSPWAGNTEAFF. The CDR3 nucleotides are TGTGCCAGCAGCCCCTGGGCGGGGAACACTGAAGCTTTCTTT.

The V gene is TRBV6-6, the J gene TRBJ2-2; 12 nucleotides agree with TRBD2. CDR1 is MNHNY, CDR2 SVGAGI, per germline (reference sequence). V lost 8 bases, J lost 6 bases, and 7 bases stayed unmatched. The CDR3 loop spans 15 amino acids. CDR3 sequence reads: CASWASGGAAGELFF. The CDR3 DNA follows: TGTGCCAGCTGGGCTAGCGGGGGGGCGGCCGGGGAGCTGTTTTTT.

This chain connects TRBV7-2 to TRBJ2-7, with a weak D call TRBD2 (5 bases). Trimming left V 2 bases short and J 4 bases short, with 15 bases between. From germline, CDR1 is SGHTA and CDR2 FQGNSA. The CDR3 loop spans 15 amino acids. CDR3 loop: CASSLYRESWYEQYF. In nucleotides, the CDR3 is TGTGCCAGCAGCTTATATAGGGAGAGTTGGTACGAGCAGTACTTC.

This chain links TRBV27 with TRBJ1-1, with D unresolved. V lost 0 bases and J lost 0, with 11 bases in between. From germline, CDR1 is MNHEY and CDR2 SMNVEV (reference sequence). The CDR3 loop spans 16 amino acids. The CDR3 spells CASSLSPGLMNTEAFF. CDR3 DNA sequence: TGTGCCAGCAGTTTATCCCCAGGCCTCATGAACACTGAAGCTTTCTTT.

The V gene is TRBV4-1, the J gene TRBJ2-1; 9 nucleotides line up with TRBD2. Germline V gene lookup returns CDR1 MGHRA and CDR2 YSYEKL. The CDR3 spans 15 residues. V was pared by 4 bases and J by 10 bases, with 11 bases of the junction left unmatched. The CDR3 DNA reads as TGCGCCAGCAGCCCCACGCCGGGACTAGCAGGGGAGCAGTTCTTC. This translates into CASSPTPGLAGEQFF.

As DNA, the CDR3 is TGTGCCAGCAGTTCAGACAGGTACATGAACACTGAAGCTTTCTTT. Translated, it gives CASSSDRYMNTEAFF. The chain carries TRBV28 and TRBJ1-1; a weak D match, TRBD1 (6 bases). The CDR3 contains 15 residues. The V end lost 4 bases, the J end lost 0 bases, and 12 bases lay between the germline ends. Germline-derived CDR1 and CDR2 are MDHEN and SYDVKM.